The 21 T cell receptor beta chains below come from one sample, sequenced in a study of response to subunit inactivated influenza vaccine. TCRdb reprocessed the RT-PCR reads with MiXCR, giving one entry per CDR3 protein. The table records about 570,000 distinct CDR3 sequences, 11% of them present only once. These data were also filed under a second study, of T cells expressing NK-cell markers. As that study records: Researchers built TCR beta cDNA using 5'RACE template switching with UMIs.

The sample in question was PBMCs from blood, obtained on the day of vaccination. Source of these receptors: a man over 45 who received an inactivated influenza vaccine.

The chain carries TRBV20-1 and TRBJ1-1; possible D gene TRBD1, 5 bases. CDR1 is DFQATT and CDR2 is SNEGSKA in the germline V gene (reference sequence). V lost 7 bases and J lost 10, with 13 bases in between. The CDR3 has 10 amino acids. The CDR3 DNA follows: TGCAGTGTTGTCCGGGACCGAGCTTTCTTT. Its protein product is CSVVRDRAFF.

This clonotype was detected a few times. CDR3 nucleotides: TGCAGCGTCCAAGGGACGGTCTCTGGGGCCAACGTCCTGACTTTC. Amino acids: CSVQGTVSGANVLTF. This sequence joins TRBV29-1 and TRBJ2-6; the D call may be TRBD1 or TRBD2 (5 bases each). The germline V gene has CDR1 SQVTM and CDR2 ANQGSEA. The CDR3 runs to 15 residues. The V gene lost 6 bases and the J gene lost 0 bases, with 12 bases spanning the gap.

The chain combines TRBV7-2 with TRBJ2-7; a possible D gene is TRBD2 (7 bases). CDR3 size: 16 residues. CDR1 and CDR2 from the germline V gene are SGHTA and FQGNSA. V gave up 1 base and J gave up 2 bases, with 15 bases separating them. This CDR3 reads CASSLGGGGLTYEQYF. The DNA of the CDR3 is TGTGCCAGCAGCTTAGGGGGCGGGGGCCTCACCTACGAGCAGTACTTC. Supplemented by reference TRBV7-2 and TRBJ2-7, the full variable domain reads GAGVSQSPSNKVTEKGKDVELRCDPISGHTALYWYRQSLGQGLEFLIYFQGNSAPDKSGLPSDRFSAERTGGSVSTLTIQRTQQEDSAVYLCASSLGGGGLTYEQYFGPGTRLTVT.

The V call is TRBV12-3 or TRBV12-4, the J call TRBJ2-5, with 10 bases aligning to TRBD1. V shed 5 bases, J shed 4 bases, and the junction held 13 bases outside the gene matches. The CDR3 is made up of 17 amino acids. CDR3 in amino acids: CASSPNSGQGRGETQYF. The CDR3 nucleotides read TGTGCCAGCAGTCCGAACTCGGGACAGGGGCGCGGAGAGACCCAGTACTTC.

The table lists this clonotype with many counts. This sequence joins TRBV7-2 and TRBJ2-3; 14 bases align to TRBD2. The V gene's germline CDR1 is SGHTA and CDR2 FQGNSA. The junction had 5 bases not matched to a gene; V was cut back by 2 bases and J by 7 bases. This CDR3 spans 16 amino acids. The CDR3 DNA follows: TGTGCCAGCAGCTTATCTTGGACTAGCGGGGGGCATACGCAGTATTTT. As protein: CASSLSWTSGGHTQYF.

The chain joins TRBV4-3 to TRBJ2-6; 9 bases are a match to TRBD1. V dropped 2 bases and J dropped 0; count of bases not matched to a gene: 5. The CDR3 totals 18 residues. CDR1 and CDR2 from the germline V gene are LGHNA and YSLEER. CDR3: CASSQPGQGISGANVLTF. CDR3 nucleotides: TGCGCCAGCAGCCAACCGGGACAGGGTATCTCTGGGGCCAACGTCCTGACTTTC.

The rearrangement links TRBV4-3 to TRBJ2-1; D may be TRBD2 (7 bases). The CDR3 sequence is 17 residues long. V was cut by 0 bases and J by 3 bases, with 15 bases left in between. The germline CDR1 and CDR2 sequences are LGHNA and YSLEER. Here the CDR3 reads CASSQDWGGQFYNEQFF. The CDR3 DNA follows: TGCGCCAGCAGCCAAGACTGGGGGGGGCAGTTCTACAATGAGCAGTTCTTC.

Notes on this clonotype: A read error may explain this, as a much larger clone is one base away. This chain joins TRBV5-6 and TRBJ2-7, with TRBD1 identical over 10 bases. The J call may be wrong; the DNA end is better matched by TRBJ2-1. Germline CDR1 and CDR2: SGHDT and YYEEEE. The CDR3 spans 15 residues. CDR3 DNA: TGTGCCAGCAGCTTGGGACAGGGGGCCGGCTACGAGCAGTTCTTC. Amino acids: CASSLGQGAGYEQFF.

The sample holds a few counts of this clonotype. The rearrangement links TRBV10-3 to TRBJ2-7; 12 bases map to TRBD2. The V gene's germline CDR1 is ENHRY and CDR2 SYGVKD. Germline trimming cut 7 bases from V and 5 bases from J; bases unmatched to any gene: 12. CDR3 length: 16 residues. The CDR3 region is CAITRLAGGPAHEQYF. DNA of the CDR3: TGTGCCATCACTCGGCTAGCGGGAGGGCCTGCCCACGAGCAGTACTTC.

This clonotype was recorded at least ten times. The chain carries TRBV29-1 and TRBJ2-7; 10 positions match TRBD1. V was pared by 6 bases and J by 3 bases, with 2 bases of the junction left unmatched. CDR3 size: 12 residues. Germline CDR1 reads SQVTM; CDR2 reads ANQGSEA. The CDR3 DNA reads TGCAGCGTCAGGACAGGGGGCTACGAGCAGTACTTC. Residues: CSVRTGGYEQYF.

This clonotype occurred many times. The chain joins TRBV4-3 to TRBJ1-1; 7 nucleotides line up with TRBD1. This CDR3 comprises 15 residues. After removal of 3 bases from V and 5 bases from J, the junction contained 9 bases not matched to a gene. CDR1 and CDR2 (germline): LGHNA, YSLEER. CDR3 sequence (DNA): TGCGCCAGCAGCCACCAGTCCAGGGGGGTGACTGAAGCTTTCTTT. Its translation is CASSHQSRGVTEAFF.

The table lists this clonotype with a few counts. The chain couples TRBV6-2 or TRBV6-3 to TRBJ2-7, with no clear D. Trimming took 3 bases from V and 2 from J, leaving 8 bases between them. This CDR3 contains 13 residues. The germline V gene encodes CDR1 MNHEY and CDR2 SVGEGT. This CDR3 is CASSYGDAYEQYF. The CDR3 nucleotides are TGTGCCAGCAGTTATGGAGACGCCTACGAGCAGTACTTC.

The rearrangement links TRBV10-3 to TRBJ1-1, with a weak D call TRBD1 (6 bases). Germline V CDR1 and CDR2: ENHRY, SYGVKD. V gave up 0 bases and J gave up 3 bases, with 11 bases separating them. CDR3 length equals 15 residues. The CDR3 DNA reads TGTGCCATCAGTGAGTCGAGGGGGACCTACACTGAAGCTTTCTTT. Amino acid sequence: CAISESRGTYTEAFF.

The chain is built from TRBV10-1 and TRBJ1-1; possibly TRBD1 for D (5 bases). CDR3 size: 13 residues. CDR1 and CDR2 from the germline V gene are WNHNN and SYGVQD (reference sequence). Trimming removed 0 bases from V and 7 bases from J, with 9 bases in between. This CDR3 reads CASSESRAREAFF. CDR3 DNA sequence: TGCGCCAGCAGTGAGTCCAGGGCCCGTGAAGCTTTCTTT.

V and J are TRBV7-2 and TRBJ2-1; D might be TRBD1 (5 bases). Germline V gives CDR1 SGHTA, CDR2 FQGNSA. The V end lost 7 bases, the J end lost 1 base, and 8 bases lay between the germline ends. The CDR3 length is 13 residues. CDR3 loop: CASNPGSYNEQFF. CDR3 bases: TGTGCCAGCAATCCAGGGTCCTACAATGAGCAGTTCTTC.

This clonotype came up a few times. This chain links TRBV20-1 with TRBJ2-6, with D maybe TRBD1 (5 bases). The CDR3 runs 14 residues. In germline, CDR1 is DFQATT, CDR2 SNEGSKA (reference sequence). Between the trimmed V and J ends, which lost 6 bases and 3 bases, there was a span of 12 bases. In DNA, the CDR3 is TGCAGTGCAAGGCAGGGATTTGGGGCCAACGTCCTGACTTTC. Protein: CSARQGFGANVLTF.

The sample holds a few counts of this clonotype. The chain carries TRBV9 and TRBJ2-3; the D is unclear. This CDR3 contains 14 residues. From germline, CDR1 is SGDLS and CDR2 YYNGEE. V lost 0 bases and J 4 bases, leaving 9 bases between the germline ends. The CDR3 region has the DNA TGTGCCAGCAGCGTAGTGACGGCTTCAGATACGCAGTATTTT. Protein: CASSVVTASDTQYF. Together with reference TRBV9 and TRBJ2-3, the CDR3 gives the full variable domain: DSGVTQTPKHLITATGQRVTLRCSPRSGDLSVYWYQQSLDQGLQFLIQYYNGEERAKGNILERFSAQQFPDLHSELNLSSLELGDSALYFCASSVVTASDTQYFGPGTRLTVL.

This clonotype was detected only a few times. The CDR3 is CASGLTSAEGSYNEQFF. CDR3 sequence (DNA): TGTGCTAGTGGTTTAACCTCAGCGGAGGGAAGCTACAATGAGCAGTTCTTC. This chain connects TRBV12-5 to TRBJ2-1, with D maybe TRBD2 (6 bases). This CDR3 has 17 residues. The V end was cut by 3 bases, the J end by 3 bases, with 18 bases between. Looked up from germline, CDR1 is LGHNT and CDR2 is FRNRAP. The complete variable domain, with remaining parts taken from reference TRBV12-5 and TRBJ2-1, reads DARVTQTPRHKVTEMGQEVTMRCQPILGHNTVFWYRQTMMQGLELLAYFRNRAPLDDSGMPKDRFSAEMPDATLATLKIQPSEPRDSAVYFCASGLTSAEGSYNEQFFGPGTRLTVL.

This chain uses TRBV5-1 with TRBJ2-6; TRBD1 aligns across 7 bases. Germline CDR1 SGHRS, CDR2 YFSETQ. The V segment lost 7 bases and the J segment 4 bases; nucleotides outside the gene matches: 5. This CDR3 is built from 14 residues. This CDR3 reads CASGEGAGANVLTF. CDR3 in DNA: TGCGCCAGCGGCGAGGGGGCCGGGGCCAACGTCCTGACTTTC.

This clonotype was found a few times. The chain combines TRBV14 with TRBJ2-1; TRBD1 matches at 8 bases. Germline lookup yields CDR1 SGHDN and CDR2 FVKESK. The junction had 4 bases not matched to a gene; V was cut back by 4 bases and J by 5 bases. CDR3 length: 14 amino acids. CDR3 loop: CASSRWTGHNEQFF. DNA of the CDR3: TGTGCCAGCAGCCGATGGACAGGGCACAATGAGCAGTTCTTC.

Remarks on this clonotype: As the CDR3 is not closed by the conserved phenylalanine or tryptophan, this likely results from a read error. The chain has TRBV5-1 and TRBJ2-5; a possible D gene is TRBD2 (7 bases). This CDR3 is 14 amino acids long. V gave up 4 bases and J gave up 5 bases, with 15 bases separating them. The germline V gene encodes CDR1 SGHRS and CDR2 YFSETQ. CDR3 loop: CASSRGAGVETQYY. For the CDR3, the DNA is TGCGCCAGCAGCCGGGGGGCGGGAGTGGAGACCCAGTACTAC.